This T cell receptor beta chain was retrieved from a study of CD8 T cells in Susac syndrome (dated by TCRdb to between 2018 and 2021). Concerning the study at large: Among the Susac syndrome patients who were sequenced, clinically active disease was present in six and clinical remission was observed in eight or nine. At blood withdrawal, Susac syndrome patients were either therapy-naive, taking corticosteroids (in some cases with IVIg as well), or taking IVIg alone. The study used repertoire sequencing to test whether antigen drove CD8+ T cell activation and differentiation in Susac syndrome. What the study reported, not specific to this receptor: In the CD4+ T cell repertoire of Susac syndrome patients, clonal expansion was not detected. The number of individuals in the TCR sequencing and HLA analysis was recognized as being relatively small.

Peripheral blood CD8+ and CD4+ T cells from healthy donors, Susac syndrome patients and multiple sclerosis patients were profiled using high-throughput TCR beta sequencing. Susac syndrome patients met recently defined diagnostic criteria for definite or probable disease. Bulk CD8+ and CD4+ T cells were purified magnetically by negative isolation, whereas CD8+ TEMRA cells were enriched by FACS. Blood was collected in EDTA tubes and processed within 24 hours, with PBMCs isolated through density gradient centrifugation. PBMCs intended for TCR sequencing were cryopreserved in liquid nitrogen and thawed later in a water bath at 37 degrees C. Purity of sorted or isolated CD4+, CD8+ and CD8+ TEMRA cells was at least 90%. CDR1 LGHDT and CDR2 YNNKEL are derived from the germline V gene (reference sequence). V is reduced by 9 bases and J by 3 bases, leaving a spacing of 5 bases between them. The CDR3 contains 10 residues, cysteine and phenylalanine counted. Here the CDR3 DNA is all that survives: 30 bases in frame from base 1.

About this clonotype itself: No antigen is known for it. Nothing much larger sits one base from this clone, and base qualities are not available.

RNA was extracted using the RNeasy kit, and roughly 0.45 to 1 microgram was reverse transcribed with random hexamers. TCR beta CDR3 regions were amplified with the immunoSEQ multiplex PCR assay covering 54 Vbeta and 13 Jbeta segments. Bias from PCR amplification was corrected by using a synthetic template baseline for primer optimization and for computational correction. As for the authors' bioinformatics: Reads were annotated to V, D and J genes per IMGT and analyzed with immunoSEQ Analyzer, keeping only productive sequences. Clonality was computed as one minus Shannon entropy normalized by log2 of the number of productive unique sequences. For each patient and control, public and private clones were evaluated among the 100 most prevalent clones. A clone was defined as Susac-specific if it was absent from the healthy and MS cohorts, from approximately 980 published viral clones and from other ImmuneACCESS disease sequences. Using fastp trimming at Q25 and MiXCR clonotype assembly, TCRdb reanalyzed the public sequencing data and kept in-frame beta chains. Rows are unified per CDR3 protein, each entry keeping the most common DNA and genes. The V and J calls come from TCRdb's annotation, not from the publication. The table for this sample lists 200,000 to 250,000 distinct CDR3 sequences; approximately 94% of them were counted only once. Clones ranked in the top ten supply 0.15% of the sample.

The chain employs TRBV3-1 and TRBJ1-1, with the D gene uncertain. This TCR derives from a human donor with Susac syndrome. The sequencing input was CD4+ T cells from PBMCs. CDR3 reads: CASGDTEAFF. The nucleotides are TGTGCCAGTGGAGACACTGAAGCTTTCTTT.